The clone carrying this T cell receptor beta chain has a single count. One base away lies a much larger clone, so this may be a sequencing read error. This sample is part of a study of T-cell reconstitution after alpha-beta-depleted transplantation in children. The CDR3 covers 15 residues. V lost 10 bases and J lost 3, with 22 bases in between. Germline lookup yields CDR1 MDHEN and CDR2 SYDVKM. Molecular barcoding with unique molecular identifiers was used for the TCRbeta library. TCRdb redid the calling of the PCR reads with MiXCR, one entry per CDR3 protein. The sample gives around 580,000 distinct CDR3 sequences, under 25% of which show up once; roughly 15% is in the top ten.

Sequences were derived from PBMCs, mostly from graft donor cells, sampled 360 days after TCRalphabeta/CD19-depleted stem cell transplant. This sequence was found in a boy in the first two years of life who had a stem cell transplant for acute myeloid leukemia, so the T cells may come from the graft donor. The genes are TRBV28 and TRBJ2-7; perhaps TRBD2 as D (7 bases). In DNA, the CDR3 is TGTGCCACAGGGGTGGGGGGGCGAAAGGACTACGAGCAGTACGTC. This translates into CATGVGGRKDYEQYV.